This is a list of T cell receptor beta chains from one sample in a study of blood T cell repertoires in COVID-19. The table came from immunoSEQ multiplex PCR; TCRdb's copy has only in-frame clones and leaves some out. The sample includes about 36,000 clones, around four fifths of them seen just once. Material for sequencing was peripheral blood. Receptor source: a man aged 55 to 70 with acute or convalescent COVID-19. CDR3s leave out the opening cysteine and the closing phenylalanine or tryptophan. The listing skips clone size in some rows; elsewhere it reads once, few, many or a size class.

clone size	V gene	CDR3 protein
once	TRBV12-3/TRBV12-4	ASSFGGYEQY
.	TRBV12-3/TRBV12-4	ASRPQGAKAF
few	TRBV6-2/TRBV6-3	ASSYSSGMIPYEQY
.	TRBV2	ASSSLAGASLKQY
few	TRBV4-3	ASSQDLQAASYGYT
.	TRBV5-1	ASSLRAGGVNEQF
.	TRBV10-3	AITAGESSYNEQF
.	TRBV5-1	ASSLRQGTNTEAF
few	TRBV7-2	ASSLVSGNQPQH
.	TRBV12-3/TRBV12-4	ASTPTGNYGYT
.	TRBV6-5	ASSSGRAPTDTQY
.	TRBV5-1	ASSAGLAGAGEQY
once	TRBV28	ASQSGTGELF
few	TRBV19	ASSKGQVNQPQH
.	TRBV24-1	ATSDRYEQF
.	TRBV28	ASSSGLAGELF
.	TRBV6-5	ASSRVEAGAHEQF
.	TRBV6-2/TRBV6-3	ASSYFPASGRGRNEQF
.	TRBV24-1	ATRGLAGTTQY
.	TRBV28	ASSSDSYEQY
.	TRBV5-4	ASSTGPSNEQF
.	TRBV7-9	ASSGGADTQY
.	TRBV6-1	ASSERQLNPGELF
.	TRBV2	ASTPRGAGELF
few	TRBV6-1	ASSDFPLIY
.	TRBV19	ASSIGPQETQY
.	TRBV4-1	ASSQDTGANVLT
.	TRBV6-2/TRBV6-3	ASSSPTMALTILDEKLF